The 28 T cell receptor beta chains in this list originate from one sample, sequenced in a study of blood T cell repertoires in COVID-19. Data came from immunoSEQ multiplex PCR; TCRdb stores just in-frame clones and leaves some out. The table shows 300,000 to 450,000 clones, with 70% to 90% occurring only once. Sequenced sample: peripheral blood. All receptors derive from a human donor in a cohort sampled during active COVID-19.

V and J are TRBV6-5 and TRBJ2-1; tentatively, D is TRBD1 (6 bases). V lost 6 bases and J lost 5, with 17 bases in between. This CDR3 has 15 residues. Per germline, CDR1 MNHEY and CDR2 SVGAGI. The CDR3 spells CASSSEDRYDNEQFF. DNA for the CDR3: TGTGCCAGCAGCTCAGAGGACAGATACGACAATGAGCAGTTCTTC.

CDR3 protein: CASSQVPRQGPQHF. The CDR3 bases are TGTGCCAGCAGCCAAGTTCCGCGGCAGGGCCCCCAGCATTTT. The chain joins TRBV3-1 (or the pseudogene TRBV3-2) to TRBJ1-5; possibly TRBD1 for D (5 bases). Germline lookup yields CDR1 LGHDT and CDR2 YNNKEL (reference sequence). The V end was cut by 1 base, the J end by 10 bases, with 14 bases between. This CDR3 has 14 residues.

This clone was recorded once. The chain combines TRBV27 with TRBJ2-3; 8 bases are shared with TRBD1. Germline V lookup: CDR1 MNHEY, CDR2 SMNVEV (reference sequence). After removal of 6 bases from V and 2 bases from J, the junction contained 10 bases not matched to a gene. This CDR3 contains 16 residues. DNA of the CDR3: TGTGCCAGCAGGAAAGCCGGGACAGGAGACACAGATACGCAGTATTTT. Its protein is CASRKAGTGDTDTQYF.

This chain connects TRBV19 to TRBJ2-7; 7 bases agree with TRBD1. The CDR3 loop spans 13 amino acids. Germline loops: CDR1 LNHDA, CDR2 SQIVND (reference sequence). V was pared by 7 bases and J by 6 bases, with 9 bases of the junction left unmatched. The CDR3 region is CASMPGQVGEQYF. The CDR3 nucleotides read TGTGCCAGTATGCCCGGACAGGTTGGCGAGCAGTACTTC.

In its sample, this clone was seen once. CDR3 protein: CASSMFGTSGTEQYF. DNA of the CDR3: TGTGCCAGCAGCATGTTTGGGACTAGCGGTACCGAGCAGTACTTC. This chain uses TRBV9 with TRBJ2-7, with 11 bases identical to TRBD2. This CDR3 has 15 amino acids. Germline CDR1 SGDLS, CDR2 YYNGEE. V lost 4 bases to trimming and J lost 6 bases; unmatched junction nucleotides: 9.

Written as DNA, the CDR3 is TGTGCCAGCAGCGCGGGTCTAGCGGAAAACAATGAGCAGTTCTTC. Translating it yields CASSAGLAENNEQFF. The chain combines TRBV3-1 (or the pseudogene TRBV3-2) with TRBJ2-1, with 7 bases matching TRBD2. Germline V gene data show CDR1 as LGHDT and CDR2 as YNNKEL (reference sequence). V gave up 5 bases and J gave up 5 bases; unmatched junction bases: 9. The CDR3 is 15 amino acids.

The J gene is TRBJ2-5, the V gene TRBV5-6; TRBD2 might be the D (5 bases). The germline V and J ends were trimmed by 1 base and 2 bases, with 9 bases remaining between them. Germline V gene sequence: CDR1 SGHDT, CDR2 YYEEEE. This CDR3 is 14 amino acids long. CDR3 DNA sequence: TGTGCCAGCAGCTTGTACGGACTTCAAGAGACCCAGTACTTC. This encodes CASSLYGLQETQYF.

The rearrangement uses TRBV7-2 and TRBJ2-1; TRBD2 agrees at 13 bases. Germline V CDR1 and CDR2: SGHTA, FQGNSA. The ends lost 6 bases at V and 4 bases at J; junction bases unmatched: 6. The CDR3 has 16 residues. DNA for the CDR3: TGTGCCAGCAGTCTCATGACTAGCGGGGGGTACAATGAGCAGTTCTTC. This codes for CASSLMTSGGYNEQFF.

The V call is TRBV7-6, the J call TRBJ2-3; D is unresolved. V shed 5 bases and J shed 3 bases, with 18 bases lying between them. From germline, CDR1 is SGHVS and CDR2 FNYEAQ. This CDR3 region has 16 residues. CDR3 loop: CASSPPPGTRTDTQYF. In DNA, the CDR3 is TGTGCCAGCAGCCCACCCCCCGGCACCAGGACAGATACGCAGTATTTT.

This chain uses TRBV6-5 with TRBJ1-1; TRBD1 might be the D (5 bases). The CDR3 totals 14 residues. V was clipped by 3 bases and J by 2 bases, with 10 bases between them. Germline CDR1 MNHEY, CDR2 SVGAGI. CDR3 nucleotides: TGTGCCAGCAGTTATCCGGGGGTTAACACTGAAGCTTTCTTT. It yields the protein CASSYPGVNTEAFF.

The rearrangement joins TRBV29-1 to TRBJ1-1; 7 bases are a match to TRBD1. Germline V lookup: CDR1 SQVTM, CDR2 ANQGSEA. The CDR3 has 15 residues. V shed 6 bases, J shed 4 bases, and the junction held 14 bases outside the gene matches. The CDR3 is CSVYRQGVFFTEAFF. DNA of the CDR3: TGCAGCGTCTATAGACAGGGTGTTTTTTTCACTGAAGCTTTCTTT. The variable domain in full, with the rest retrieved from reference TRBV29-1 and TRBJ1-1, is SAVISQKPSRDICQRGTSLTIQCQVDSQVTMMFWYRQQPGQSLTLIATANQGSEATYESGFVIDKFPISRPNLTFSTLTVSNMSPEDSSIYLCSVYRQGVFFTEAFFGQGTRLTVV.

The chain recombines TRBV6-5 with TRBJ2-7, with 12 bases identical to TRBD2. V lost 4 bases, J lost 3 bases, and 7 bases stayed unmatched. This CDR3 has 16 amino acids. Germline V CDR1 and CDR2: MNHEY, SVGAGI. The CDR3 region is CASSFSGTSGFYEQYF. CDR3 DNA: TGTGCCAGCAGTTTCAGCGGGACTAGCGGGTTCTACGAGCAGTACTTC.

The CDR3 region has the DNA TGTGCCAGCAGTTTATCGGTAGGGGGCTACGAGCAGTACTTC. As protein: CASSLSVGGYEQYF. The chain links TRBV27 to TRBJ2-7, with D perhaps TRBD1 (6 bases). The CDR3 runs to 14 residues. Germline V lookup: CDR1 MNHEY, CDR2 SMNVEV (reference sequence). The ends were cut back, 0 bases at V and 3 bases at J, with 9 bases in the middle.

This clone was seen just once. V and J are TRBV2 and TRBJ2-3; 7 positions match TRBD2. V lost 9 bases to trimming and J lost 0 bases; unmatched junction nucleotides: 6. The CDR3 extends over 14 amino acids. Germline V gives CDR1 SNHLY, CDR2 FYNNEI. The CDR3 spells CASRASGSTDTQYF. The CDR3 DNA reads TGTGCCAGTAGGGCTAGCGGTAGCACAGATACGCAGTATTTT.

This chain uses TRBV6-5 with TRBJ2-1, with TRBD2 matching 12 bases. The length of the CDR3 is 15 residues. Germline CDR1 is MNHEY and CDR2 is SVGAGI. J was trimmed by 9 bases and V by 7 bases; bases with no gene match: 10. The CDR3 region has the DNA TGTGCCAGCATCCCACGGGCTAGCGGGAGGGGTGAGCAGTTCTTC. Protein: CASIPRASGRGEQFF.

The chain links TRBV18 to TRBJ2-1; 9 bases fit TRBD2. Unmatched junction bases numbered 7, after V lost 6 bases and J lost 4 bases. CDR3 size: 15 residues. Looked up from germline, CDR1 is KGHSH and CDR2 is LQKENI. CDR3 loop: CASSRGGDGYNEQFF. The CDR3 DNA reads TGTGCCAGCTCGCGGGGGGGAGACGGTTACAATGAGCAGTTCTTC.

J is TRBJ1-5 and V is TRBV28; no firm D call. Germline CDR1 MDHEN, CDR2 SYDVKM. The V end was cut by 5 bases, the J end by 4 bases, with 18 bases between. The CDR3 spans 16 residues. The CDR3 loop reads CASSVGFGLDNQPQHF. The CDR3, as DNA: TGTGCCAGCAGTGTCGGGTTCGGACTCGATAATCAGCCCCAGCATTTT.

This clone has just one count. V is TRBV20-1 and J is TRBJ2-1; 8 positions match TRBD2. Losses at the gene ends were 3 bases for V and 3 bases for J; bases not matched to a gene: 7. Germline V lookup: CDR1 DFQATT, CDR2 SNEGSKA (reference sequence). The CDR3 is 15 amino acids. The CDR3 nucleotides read TGCAGTGCTAGTCAAGCGGGAGCGGACTACAATGAGCAGTTCTTC. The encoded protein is CSASQAGADYNEQFF.

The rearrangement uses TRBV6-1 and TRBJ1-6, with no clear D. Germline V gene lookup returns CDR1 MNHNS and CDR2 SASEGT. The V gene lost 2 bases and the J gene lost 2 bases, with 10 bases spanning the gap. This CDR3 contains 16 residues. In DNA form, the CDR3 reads TGTGCCAGCAGTGAAATGCGTCAACCCTATAATTCACCCCTCCACTTT. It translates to CASSEMRQPYNSPLHF.

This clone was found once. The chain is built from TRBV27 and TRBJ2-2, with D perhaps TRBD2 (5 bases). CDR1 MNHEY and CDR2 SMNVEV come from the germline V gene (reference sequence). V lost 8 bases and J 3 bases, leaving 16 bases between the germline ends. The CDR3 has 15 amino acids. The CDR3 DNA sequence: TGTGCCAGCGCTTTCGTAAGAGCGGACACCGGGGAGCTGTTTTTT. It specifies CASAFVRADTGELFF.

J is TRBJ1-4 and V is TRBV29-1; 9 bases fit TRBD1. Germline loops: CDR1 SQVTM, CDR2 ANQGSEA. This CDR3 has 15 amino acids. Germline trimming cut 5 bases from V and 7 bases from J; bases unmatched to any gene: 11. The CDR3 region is CSVSGPTGGGEKLFF. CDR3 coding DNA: TGCAGCGTTTCCGGGCCGACAGGGGGGGGTGAAAAACTGTTTTTT. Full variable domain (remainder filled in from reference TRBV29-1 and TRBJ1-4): SAVISQKPSRDICQRGTSLTIQCQVDSQVTMMFWYRQQPGQSLTLIATANQGSEATYESGFVIDKFPISRPNLTFSTLTVSNMSPEDSSIYLCSVSGPTGGGEKLFFGSGTQLSVL.

CDR3 loop: CASRFAGDNEKLFF. Here the CDR3 DNA reads TGTGCCAGCAGGTTTGCAGGGGATAATGAAAAACTGTTTTTT. J is TRBJ1-4 and V is TRBV27; D is perhaps TRBD1 (6 bases). This CDR3 has 14 residues. Trimming removed 6 bases at V and 4 bases at J, with 12 bases between. Germline CDR1 and CDR2: MNHEY and SMNVEV (reference sequence).

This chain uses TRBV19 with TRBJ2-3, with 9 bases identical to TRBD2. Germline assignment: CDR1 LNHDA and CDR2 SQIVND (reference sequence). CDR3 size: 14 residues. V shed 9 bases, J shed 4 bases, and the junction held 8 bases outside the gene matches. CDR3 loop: CASCGREGADTQYF. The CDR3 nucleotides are TGTGCCAGCTGCGGGCGGGAGGGCGCAGATACGCAGTATTTT.

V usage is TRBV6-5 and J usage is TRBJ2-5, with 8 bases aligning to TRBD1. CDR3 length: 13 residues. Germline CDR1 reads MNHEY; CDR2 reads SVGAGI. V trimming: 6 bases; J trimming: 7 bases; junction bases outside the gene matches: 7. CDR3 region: CASRRQGRGTQYF. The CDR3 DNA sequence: TGTGCCAGCAGAAGACAGGGGCGGGGGACCCAGTACTTC.

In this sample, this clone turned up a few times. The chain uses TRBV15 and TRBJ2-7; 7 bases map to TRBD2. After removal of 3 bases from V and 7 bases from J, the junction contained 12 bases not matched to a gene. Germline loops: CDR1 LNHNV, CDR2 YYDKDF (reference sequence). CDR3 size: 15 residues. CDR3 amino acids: CATSSPGLVGVEQYF. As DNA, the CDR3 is TGTGCCACCAGCAGCCCCGGACTAGTGGGAGTAGAGCAGTACTTC.

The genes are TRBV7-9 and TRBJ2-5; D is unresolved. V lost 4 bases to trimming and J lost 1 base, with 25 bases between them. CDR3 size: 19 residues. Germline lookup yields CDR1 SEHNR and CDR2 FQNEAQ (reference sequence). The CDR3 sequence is CASSSGSQPVPTVQETQYF. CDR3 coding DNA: TGTGCCAGCAGCTCTGGTAGCCAGCCGGTTCCCACGGTCCAAGAGACCCAGTACTTC.

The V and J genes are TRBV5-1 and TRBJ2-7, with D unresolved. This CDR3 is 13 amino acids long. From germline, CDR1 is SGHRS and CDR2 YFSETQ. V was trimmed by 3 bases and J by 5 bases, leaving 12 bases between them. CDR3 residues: CASSSTAVNEQYF. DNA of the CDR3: TGCGCCAGCAGCTCTACAGCCGTCAACGAGCAGTACTTC.

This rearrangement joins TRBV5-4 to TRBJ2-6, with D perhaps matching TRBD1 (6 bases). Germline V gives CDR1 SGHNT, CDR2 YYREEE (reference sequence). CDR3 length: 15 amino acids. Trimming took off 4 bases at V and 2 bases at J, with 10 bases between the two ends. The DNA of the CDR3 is TGTGCCAGCAGCCCCAGGGGTACTGGGGCCAACGTCCTGACTTTC. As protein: CASSPRGTGANVLTF.